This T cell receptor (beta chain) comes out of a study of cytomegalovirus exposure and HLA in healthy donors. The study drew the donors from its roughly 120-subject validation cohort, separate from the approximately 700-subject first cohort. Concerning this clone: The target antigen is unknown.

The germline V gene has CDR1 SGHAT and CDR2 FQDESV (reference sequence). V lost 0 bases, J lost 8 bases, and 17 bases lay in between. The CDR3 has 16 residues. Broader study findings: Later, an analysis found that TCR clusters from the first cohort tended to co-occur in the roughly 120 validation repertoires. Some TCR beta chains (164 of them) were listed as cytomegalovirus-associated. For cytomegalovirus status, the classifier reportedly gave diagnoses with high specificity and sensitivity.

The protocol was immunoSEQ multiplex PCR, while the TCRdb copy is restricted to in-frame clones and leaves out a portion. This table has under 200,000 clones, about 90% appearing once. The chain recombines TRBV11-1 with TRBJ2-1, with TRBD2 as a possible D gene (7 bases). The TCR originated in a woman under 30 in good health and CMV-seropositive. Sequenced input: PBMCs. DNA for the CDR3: TGTGCCAGCAGCTTAGCGCGCCGGGGGGCCTGGGATGAGCAGTTCTTC. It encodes CASSLARRGAWDEQFF.